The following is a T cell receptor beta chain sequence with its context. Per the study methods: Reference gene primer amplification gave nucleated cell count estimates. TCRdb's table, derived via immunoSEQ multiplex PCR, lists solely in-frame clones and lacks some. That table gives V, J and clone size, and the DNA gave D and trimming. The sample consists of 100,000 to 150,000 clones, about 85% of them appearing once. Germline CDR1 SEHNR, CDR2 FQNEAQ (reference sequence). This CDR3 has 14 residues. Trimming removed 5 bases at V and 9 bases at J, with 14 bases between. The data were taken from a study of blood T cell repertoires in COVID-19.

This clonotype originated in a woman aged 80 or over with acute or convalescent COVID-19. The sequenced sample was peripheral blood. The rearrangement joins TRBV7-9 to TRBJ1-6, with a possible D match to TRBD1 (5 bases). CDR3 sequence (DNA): TGTGCCAGCAGCGGGGCATGGGGAAGTTCACCCCTCCACTTT. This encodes CASSGAWGSSPLHF. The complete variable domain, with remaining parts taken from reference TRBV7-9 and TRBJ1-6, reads DTGVSQNPRHKITKRGQNVTFRCDPISEHNRLYWYRQTLGQGPEFLTYFQNEAQLEKSRLLSDRFSAERPKGSFSTLEIQRTEQGDSAMYLCASSGAWGSSPLHFGNGTRLTVT.